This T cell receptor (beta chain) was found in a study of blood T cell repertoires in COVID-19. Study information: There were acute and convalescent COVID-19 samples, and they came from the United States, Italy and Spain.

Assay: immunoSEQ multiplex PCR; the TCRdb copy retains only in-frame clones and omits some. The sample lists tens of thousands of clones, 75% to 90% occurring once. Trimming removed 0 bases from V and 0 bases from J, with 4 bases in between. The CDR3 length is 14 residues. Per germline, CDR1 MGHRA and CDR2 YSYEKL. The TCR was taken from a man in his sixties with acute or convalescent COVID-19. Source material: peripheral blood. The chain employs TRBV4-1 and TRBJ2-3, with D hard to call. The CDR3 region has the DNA TGCGCCAGCAGCCAAGATATAAGCACAGATACGCAGTATTTT. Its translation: CASSQDISTDTQYF.